Shown below are 3 T cell receptor beta chains from a single sample sequenced in a study of OX40 agonist ivuxolimab in advanced cancers. This table comes from immunoSEQ multiplex PCR, and its TCRdb copy is limited to in-frame clones, with some not included. The table has more than 60,000 clones, 77% seen once. The sequences come from CD4+ or CD8+ T cells sorted from blood, collected in a trial of the OX40 agonist ivuxolimab. The receptors come from an adult with an advanced solid tumor such as melanoma, head and neck, liver or kidney cancer.

The rearrangement joins TRBV9 to TRBJ2-7, with D possibly matching TRBD2 (6 bases). The CDR3 consists of 16 residues. Germline CDR1 is SGDLS and CDR2 is YYNGEE. Trimming pared 3 bases from V and 4 bases from J, leaving 20 bases between. The CDR3 reads CASSAAGGAGPYEQYF. The CDR3 nucleotides are TGTGCCAGCAGCGCCGCCGGCGGGGCGGGACCGTACGAGCAGTACTTC.

The chain uses TRBV7-8 and TRBJ1-6; tentatively, D is TRBD1 (5 bases). This CDR3 is built from 14 residues. With 1 base removed from V and 7 bases from J, the gap between germline ends came to 8 bases. Germline CDR1 is SGHVS and CDR2 is FQNEAQ. The CDR3 here is CASSLGQKNSPLHF. The CDR3 coding sequence is TGTGCCAGCAGCTTAGGACAGAAAAATTCACCCCTCCACTTT.

The rearrangement uses TRBV7-3 and TRBJ1-1; unclear D gene. CDR3 length: 14 amino acids. With 3 bases removed from V and 0 bases from J, the gap between germline ends came to 8 bases. The germline gives CDR1 SGHTA, CDR2 FQGTGA. The CDR3: CASSFVPVNTEAFF. DNA of the CDR3: TGTGCCAGCAGCTTCGTTCCCGTGAACACTGAAGCTTTCTTT.